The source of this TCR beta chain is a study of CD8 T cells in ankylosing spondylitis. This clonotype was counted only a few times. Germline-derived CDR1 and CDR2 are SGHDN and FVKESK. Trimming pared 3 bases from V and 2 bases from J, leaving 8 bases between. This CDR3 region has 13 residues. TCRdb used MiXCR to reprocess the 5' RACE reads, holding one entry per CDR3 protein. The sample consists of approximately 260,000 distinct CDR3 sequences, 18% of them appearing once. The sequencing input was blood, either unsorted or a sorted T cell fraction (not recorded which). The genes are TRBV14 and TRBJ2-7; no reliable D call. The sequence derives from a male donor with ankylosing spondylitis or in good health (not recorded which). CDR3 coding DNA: TGTGCCAGCAGCCAGGCAGTTACCTACGAGCAGTACTTC. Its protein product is CASSQAVTYEQYF.